The 18 T cell receptor beta chains below all came from one sample that was sequenced in a study of T-cell memory formation after mild COVID-19. Each CDR3 protein gets one entry after TCRdb re-called the 5' RACE reads with MiXCR. The sample holds 260,000 or so distinct CDR3 sequences, roughly 17% seen once. Sequencing used PBMCs or a T cell subset sorted from them (not recorded which). These receptor sequences come from a man between 18 and 35 years old who had mild COVID-19 (a few samples of this study predate the infection). Cell type and time point are not known.

The chain is built from TRBV12-3 or TRBV12-4 and TRBJ2-3; maybe TRBD2 (5 bases). The germline V and J ends were trimmed by 7 bases and 4 bases, with 15 bases remaining between them. This CDR3 has 14 amino acids. Written as DNA, the CDR3 is TGTGCCAGCATGAGGAGGCAGATAGCAGATACGCAGTATTTT. Translating gives CASMRRQIADTQYF.

The genes are TRBV7-2 and TRBJ2-3; a possible D gene is TRBD1 (6 bases). CDR1 and CDR2 from the germline V gene are SGHTA and FQGNSA. The CDR3 is 16 residues long. The ends were cut back, 8 bases at V and 5 bases at J, with 23 bases in the middle. This chain's CDR3 is CASFWGLEFGGDTQYF. For the CDR3, the DNA is TGTGCCAGCTTTTGGGGGCTAGAGTTCGGAGGAGATACGCAGTATTTT.

CDR3 coding DNA: TGTGCCAGCAGCGCCCGGCAGGATACGCAGTATTTT. It yields the protein CASSARQDTQYF. The chain links TRBV7-2 to TRBJ2-3; D is undetermined. The CDR3 spans 12 residues. Germline loops: CDR1 SGHTA, CDR2 FQGNSA. Trimming took 5 bases from V and 6 from J, leaving 9 bases between them. Complete variable domain (other parts from reference TRBV7-2 and TRBJ2-3): GAGVSQSPSNKVTEKGKDVELRCDPISGHTALYWYRQSLGQGLEFLIYFQGNSAPDKSGLPSDRFSAERTGGSVSTLTIQRTQQEDSAVYLCASSARQDTQYFGPGTRLTVL.

The chain's CDR3 is CASSSTNYGYTF. DNA for the CDR3: TGCGCCAGCAGCTCCACTAACTATGGCTACACCTTC. V is TRBV5-1 and J is TRBJ1-2; D is unresolved. The CDR3 loop spans 12 amino acids. Germline V gives CDR1 SGHRS, CDR2 YFSETQ. V lost 3 bases to trimming and J lost 0 bases, with 3 bases between them.

A few counts support this clonotype. This chain uses TRBV20-1 with TRBJ2-3; D uncertain. The germline CDR1 and CDR2 sequences are DFQATT and SNEGSKA (reference sequence). V dropped 0 bases and J dropped 0 bases, with 10 bases sitting between them. This CDR3 has 15 residues. DNA for the CDR3: TGCAGTGCTAGAGATAACCGGCGTAGCACAGATACGCAGTATTTT. Protein: CSARDNRRSTDTQYF.

V and J are TRBV5-1 and TRBJ1-1; tentatively, D is TRBD1 (5 bases). The CDR3 runs 14 residues. CDR1 SGHRS and CDR2 YFSETQ come from the germline V gene. The V gene lost 0 bases and the J gene lost 1 base, with 7 bases spanning the gap. CDR3 in amino acids: CASSLAGTNTEAFF. The CDR3 region has the DNA TGCGCCAGCAGCTTGGCAGGGACGAACACTGAAGCTTTCTTT.

The rearrangement links TRBV7-3 to TRBJ2-3; D remains unclear. This CDR3 comprises 12 residues. Germline V gives CDR1 SGHTA, CDR2 FQGTGA. V shed 6 bases and J shed 5 bases, with 9 bases lying between them. The CDR3 nucleotides are TGTGCCAGCAGTTCATACGGAGATACGCAGTATTTT. Translation: CASSSYGDTQYF.

This clonotype was picked up a small number of times. The chain links TRBV7-2 to TRBJ2-5, with D perhaps given as TRBD1 or TRBD2 (5 bases each). Germline V lookup: CDR1 SGHTA, CDR2 FQGNSA. This CDR3 comprises 14 residues. Trimming pared 3 bases from V and 4 bases from J, leaving 12 bases between. The CDR3: CASSFGAGGETQYF. The CDR3 nucleotides are TGTGCCAGCAGCTTCGGGGCTGGAGGAGAGACCCAGTACTTC. The entire variable domain, with the rest obtained from reference TRBV7-2 and TRBJ2-5, is as follows: GAGVSQSPSNKVTEKGKDVELRCDPISGHTALYWYRQSLGQGLEFLIYFQGNSAPDKSGLPSDRFSAERTGGSVSTLTIQRTQQEDSAVYLCASSFGAGGETQYFGPGTRLLVL.

The rearrangement links TRBV3-1 to TRBJ2-6; possibly TRBD1 or TRBD2 for D (5 bases each). The CDR3 contains 16 residues. V dropped 3 bases and J dropped 2 bases, with 11 bases sitting between them. The germline V gene has CDR1 LGHDT and CDR2 YNNKEL (reference sequence). CDR3 nucleotides: TGTGCCAGCAGCCACGAGGGGAGTACTGGGGCCAACGTCCTGACTTTC. Protein product: CASSHEGSTGANVLTF.

This clonotype was detected ten times or more. The chain has TRBV5-1 and TRBJ1-1; D uncertain. Looked up from germline, CDR1 is SGHRS and CDR2 is YFSETQ. Trimming took off 1 base at V and 0 bases at J, with 10 bases between the two ends. This CDR3 is 15 amino acids long. Here the CDR3 DNA reads TGCGCCAGCAGCTTGTGGAACAGACTGAACACTGAAGCTTTCTTT. As protein: CASSLWNRLNTEAFF. The full variable domain, rest sourced from reference TRBV5-1 and TRBJ1-1, is KAGVTQTPRYLIKTRGQQVTLSCSPISGHRSVSWYQQTPGQGLQFLFEYFSETQRNKGNFPGRFSGRQFSNSRSEMNVSTLELGDSALYLCASSLWNRLNTEAFFGQGTRLTVV.

This clonotype was observed a few times. The chain has TRBV5-1 and TRBJ2-4, with D perhaps TRBD2 (7 bases). The CDR3 has 18 amino acids. The germline gives CDR1 SGHRS, CDR2 YFSETQ. Trimming stripped 2 bases from V and 3 bases from J, with 21 bases between. The CDR3 DNA sequence: TGCGCCAGCAGCTTTGCCCGGTTCAACAGGGAGGGCAAAAACATTCAGTACTTC. Protein product: CASSFARFNREGKNIQYF.

The V call is TRBV5-6, the J call TRBJ2-7; D call uncertain. With 0 bases removed from V and 4 bases from J, the gap between germline ends came to 8 bases. The germline V gene has CDR1 SGHDT and CDR2 YYEEEE. The CDR3 contains 13 residues. The CDR3 reads CASSLEAGYEQYV. In nucleotides, the CDR3 is TGTGCCAGCAGCTTGGAAGCCGGATACGAGCAGTACGTC.

The table lists this clonotype with a few counts. V usage is TRBV7-9 and J usage is TRBJ2-1; D unresolved. The V and J ends lost 2 bases and 8 bases respectively, with 13 bases between them. Germline CDR1 SEHNR, CDR2 FQNEAQ (reference sequence). CDR3 length equals 14 residues. The CDR3 nucleotides read TGTGCCAGCAGCTTATCGGCAGCGTCCGATGAGCAGTTCTTC. Translation: CASSLSAASDEQFF.

This clonotype turned up a few times. The chain couples TRBV24-1 to TRBJ2-6; 7 nucleotides agree with TRBD1. The junction had 10 bases not matched to a gene; V was cut back by 11 bases and J by 4 bases. Germline lookup yields CDR1 KGHDR and CDR2 SFDVKD. The CDR3 extends over 15 amino acids. The CDR3 spells CAIGDSAAGANVLTF. CDR3 nucleotides: TGTGCCATCGGGGACAGTGCAGCGGGGGCCAACGTCCTGACTTTC.

Many counts were recorded for this clonotype. In nucleotides, the CDR3 is TGTGCCAGCAGCTCCACCAGCAGTGGGAATACGCAGTATTTT. Translation: CASSSTSSGNTQYF. The rearrangement uses TRBV12-3 or TRBV12-4 and TRBJ2-3; D gene ambiguous. The CDR3 consists of 14 residues. V was pared by 6 bases and J by 7 bases, with 17 bases between.

In its sample, this clonotype was seen a few times. This CDR3 reads CASSFRLAGANVLTF. CDR3 DNA sequence: TGTGCCAGCAGCTTCAGGCTAGCTGGGGCCAACGTCCTGACTTTC. The chain has TRBV7-2 and TRBJ2-6, with D uncertain. The CDR3 totals 15 residues. Trimming removed 3 bases from V and 2 bases from J, with 8 bases in between. Germline values: CDR1 SGHTA, CDR2 FQGNSA.

The rearrangement joins TRBV12-3 or TRBV12-4 to TRBJ2-5; D perhaps matches TRBD1 (6 bases). The CDR3 runs to 19 residues. Trimming took off 7 bases at V and 5 bases at J, with 32 bases between the two ends. CDR3 DNA sequence: TGTGCCAGCACCGAAAAAGAGACCTACCCCAGGGGTATCGGTGAGACCCAGTACTTC. Translation gives CASTEKETYPRGIGETQYF.

This clonotype was seen a handful of times. The CDR3 DNA follows: TGCAGTGCTAGAGATCCTGGCAGGGTAGCGACAGATACGCAGTATTTT. It translates to CSARDPGRVATDTQYF. The chain joins TRBV20-1 to TRBJ2-3, with D perhaps assigned TRBD1 or TRBD2 (5 bases each). Per the germline V gene, CDR1 is DFQATT and CDR2 is SNEGSKA (reference sequence). V gave up 0 bases and J gave up 3 bases, with 16 bases separating them. This CDR3 is 16 amino acids long.